This TCR beta chain was observed in a study of shared clonotypes between healthy human individuals. Study-level results: Only blood samples were collected, and tissue repertoires likely differ.

In regard to this clone: Its matching antigen is unknown. Other DNA sequences in the same sample also yield this CDR3.

The test was conducted at deep level. Data came from immunoSEQ multiplex PCR; TCRdb stores just in-frame clones and leaves some out. The table has about 1 million clones, 65% to 75% seen once. CDR3 length equals 11 residues. V lost 2 bases to trimming and J lost 7 bases, with 6 bases between them. Germline-derived CDR1 and CDR2 are GTSNPN and SVGIG (reference sequence). The rearrangement uses TRBV30 and TRBJ2-1; D not resolved. The TCR was taken from a man aged 18 to 29 in good health. Sequencing used memory CD4+ T cells sorted from blood. Subset denoted: CD45RA-negative fraction. Here the CDR3 reads CAWSPRNEQFF. As DNA, the CDR3 is TGTGCCTGGAGTCCGAGGAATGAGCAGTTCTTC.